This TCR beta chain is drawn from a study of control samples from healthy donors and cancer patients. With V trimmed by 7 bases and J by 6 bases, 12 bases remained unmatched. Germline CDR1 SQVTM, CDR2 ANQGSEA. The CDR3 consists of 15 residues. Profiling relied on immunoSEQ multiplex PCR, and the TCRdb table lists in-frame clones only, not all of them. The table has roughly 160,000 clones, nearly 96% seen once; the top ten hold approximately 0.93%. This chain uses TRBV29-1 with TRBJ1-1, with 12 bases fitting TRBD1. Material for sequencing was blood. The TCR was taken from a woman in her 30s in good health. CDR3 sequence: CSGLGGTGGSAEAFF. The DNA for the CDR3 is TGCAGCGGGCTTGGGGGGACAGGGGGCAGCGCTGAAGCTTTCTTT. Filled out from reference TRBV29-1 and TRBJ1-1, the complete variable domain reads SAVISQKPSRDICQRGTSLTIQCQVDSQVTMMFWYRQQPGQSLTLIATANQGSEATYESGFVIDKFPISRPNLTFSTLTVSNMSPEDSSIYLCSGLGGTGGSAEAFFGQGTRLTVV.